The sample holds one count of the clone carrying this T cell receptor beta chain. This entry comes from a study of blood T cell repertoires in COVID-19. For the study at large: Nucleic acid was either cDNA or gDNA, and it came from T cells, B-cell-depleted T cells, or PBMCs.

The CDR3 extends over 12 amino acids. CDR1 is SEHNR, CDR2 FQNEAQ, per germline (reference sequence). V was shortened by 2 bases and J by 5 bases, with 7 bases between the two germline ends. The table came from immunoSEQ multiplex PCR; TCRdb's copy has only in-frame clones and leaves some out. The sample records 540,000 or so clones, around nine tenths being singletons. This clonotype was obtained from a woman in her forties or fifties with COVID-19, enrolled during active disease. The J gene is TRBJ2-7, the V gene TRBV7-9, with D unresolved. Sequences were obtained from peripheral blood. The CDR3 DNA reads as TGTGCCAGCAGCTTAAGCTCGCACGAGCAGTACTTC. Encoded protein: CASSLSSHEQYF.